This T cell receptor (beta chain) was captured in a study of cytomegalovirus exposure and HLA in healthy donors. For the study at large: A preliminary data release comprised tens of millions of unique TCRs obtained from HLA-typed donors. Study-wide results and caveats: Follow-up analysis later connected one missense variant in DCLRE1C with trimming of TCR beta V- and J-genes.

Worth noting for this clone: The antigen remains unidentified.

The CDR3 is made up of 15 amino acids. Germline-derived CDR1 and CDR2 are SGHRS and YFSETQ. The V segment lost 4 bases and the J segment 4 bases; nucleotides outside the gene matches: 6. PCR used 60 Vbeta primers and 13 Jbeta primers. TCRdb's copy holds only in-frame clones and misses some; the assay was immunoSEQ multiplex PCR. Of around 200,000 clones detected, under 80% appear once; the ten largest clones hold about 0.23%. This receptor was identified in a girl under 10 years old in good health and CMV-seronegative. The chain has TRBV5-1 and TRBJ1-4, with TRBD1 matching over 8 bases. Specimen: PBMCs. The CDR3 nucleotides are TGCGCCAGCAGCCAGGGGGCGCGGGGTAATGAAAAACTGTTTTTT. This codes for CASSQGARGNEKLFF.